There are a few counts of the clone carrying this T cell receptor (beta chain). Methods used by the authors: Nucleated cell number was recorded as an estimate derived from reference gene primer amplification. Only in-frame clones appear in the TCRdb table, and some are missing; sequencing was by immunoSEQ multiplex PCR. The DNA gave D and trimming, while V, J and clone size come from that table. The sample holds about 280,000 clones; approximately 88% are singletons and the top ten take about 1%. The source of the sample is a study of blood T cell repertoires in COVID-19. The wider study: Sources were T cells, B-cell-depleted T cells, or PBMCs; the material itself was cDNA or gDNA.

Trimming stripped 4 bases from V and 0 bases from J, with 7 bases between. Looked up from germline, CDR1 is SNHLY and CDR2 is FYNNEI. The CDR3 covers 13 residues. The participants were between roughly 18 and 90 years old and came from under 25 US areas. Self-reported history from a screening survey and questionnaire set each donor's cohort. This sequence originates from a woman aged 30 to 39 who had recovered from COVID-19. The sample was PBMCs or T cells enriched from blood (not recorded which). The chain combines TRBV2 with TRBJ2-7, with a possible D match to TRBD1 (6 bases). CDR3 bases: TGTGCCAGCAGTGCGGGACACTCCTACGAGCAGTACTTC. This gives the protein CASSAGHSYEQYF.